The 30 T cell receptor beta chains reported below all come from one sample, sequenced in a study of T cell repertoires in cytomegalovirus infection. TCRdb redid the calling of the reads with MiXCR, one entry per CDR3 protein. The table has approximately 550,000 distinct CDR3 sequences, about 17% seen once; the top ten hold roughly 25%. The sample was CD8+ T cells from PBMCs. These receptors all stem from a human donor in good health (CMV status not recorded). Some clones in this sample may be carry-over from other donors' samples.

The chain couples TRBV20-1 to TRBJ1-1; TRBD1 matches at 10 bases. The CDR3 loop spans 18 amino acids. V was clipped by 0 bases and J by 1 base; unmatched bases: 11. Germline CDR1 and CDR2: DFQATT and SNEGSKA (reference sequence). CDR3 sequence reads: CSARDRLGQGSKNTEAFF. CDR3 DNA: TGCAGTGCTAGAGATCGGCTGGGACAGGGGAGCAAGAACACTGAAGCTTTCTTT.

In this sample, this clonotype turned up many times. The J gene is TRBJ2-1, the V gene TRBV7-2; possibly TRBD1 or TRBD2 for D (5 bases each). In germline, CDR1 is SGHTA, CDR2 FQGNSA. The CDR3 spans 15 residues. Between the trimmed V and J ends, which lost 5 bases and 2 bases, there was a span of 13 bases. The CDR3 sequence: CASSLRDLTYNEQFF. The CDR3 nucleotides read TGTGCCAGCAGCCTCAGGGACCTCACCTACAATGAGCAGTTCTTC. The variable domain in full, with the rest retrieved from reference TRBV7-2 and TRBJ2-1, is GAGVSQSPSNKVTEKGKDVELRCDPISGHTALYWYRQSLGQGLEFLIYFQGNSAPDKSGLPSDRFSAERTGGSVSTLTIQRTQQEDSAVYLCASSLRDLTYNEQFFGPGTRLTVL.

This clonotype was counted between two and nine times. The V gene is TRBV20-1, the J gene TRBJ1-1; TRBD1 matches 8 bases. The germline CDR1 and CDR2 sequences are DFQATT and SNEGSKA (reference sequence). V gave up 0 bases and J gave up 1 base; unmatched junction bases: 10. The CDR3 extends over 17 amino acids. In DNA form, the CDR3 reads TGCAGTGCTAGAGAGTGGGTGACAGGGGCGGAGAACACTGAAGCTTTCTTT. Encoded protein: CSAREWVTGAENTEAFF.

In its sample, this clonotype was seen many times. The V call is TRBV11-1, the J call TRBJ1-1, with D perhaps matching TRBD1 (5 bases). The ends were cut back, 2 bases at V and 5 bases at J, with 15 bases in the middle. The CDR3 consists of 15 residues. Germline V gene data show CDR1 as SGHAT and CDR2 as FQDESV (reference sequence). This chain's CDR3 is CASSLHRSLRTEAFF. In DNA form, the CDR3 reads TGTGCCAGCAGCTTACACAGGAGCCTTCGAACTGAAGCTTTCTTT.

This clonotype was detected many times. The chain couples TRBV4-1 to TRBJ2-7, with 8 bases identical to TRBD1. The trim removed 4 bases at V and 7 bases at J, leaving 9 bases unmatched. The germline V gene has CDR1 MGHRA and CDR2 YSYEKL. The length of the CDR3 is 14 residues. In nucleotides, the CDR3 is TGCGCCAGCAGCCGAGCCCAGGGGGCCGGAGAGCAGTACTTC. The encoded protein is CASSRAQGAGEQYF.

On this clonotype itself: A read error may be the cause here, since a much bigger clone is one base away. The chain is built from TRBV10-3 and TRBJ2-1; D gene ambiguous. The CDR3 has 18 amino acids. Germline CDR1 ENHRY, CDR2 SYGVKD. V lost 3 bases and J 0 bases, leaving 18 bases between the germline ends. The CDR3 sequence is CAISDNKLGIHSYNEQFF. CDR3 coding DNA: TGTGCCATCAGTGATAACAAGTTGGGAATTCACTCCTACAATGAGCAGTTCTTC.

This clonotype has a count of ten or more. The CDR3 sequence: CASSVDRAEAFF. CDR3 sequence (DNA): TGTGCCAGCAGCGTGGATAGGGCTGAAGCTTTCTTT. V usage is TRBV7-9 and J usage is TRBJ1-1, with D uncertain. Germline CDR1 reads SEHNR; CDR2 reads FQNEAQ (reference sequence). V lost 5 bases, J lost 6 bases, and 10 bases lay in between. This CDR3 region has 12 residues.

The chain carries TRBV5-6 and TRBJ1-4; TRBD1 aligns across 8 bases. V was clipped by 3 bases and J by 6 bases; unmatched bases: 4. Germline V gene sequence: CDR1 SGHDT, CDR2 YYEEEE. CDR3 length: 14 residues. Here the CDR3 reads CASSWGTGYEKLFF. CDR3 in DNA: TGTGCCAGCAGCTGGGGGACAGGTTATGAAAAACTGTTTTTT.

This clonotype was counted only a few times. As DNA, the CDR3 is TGTGCCAGCAGTTCCGGGACTAGCGGGATACGGGGTGAGCAGTTCTTC. Amino acids: CASSSGTSGIRGEQFF. The chain employs TRBV12-3 or TRBV12-4 and TRBJ2-1, with 13 bases identical to TRBD2. The length of the CDR3 is 16 residues. V was clipped by 4 bases and J by 9 bases; unmatched bases: 9.

This clonotype was counted many times. The chain links TRBV6-1 to TRBJ1-3, with 7 bases lining up with TRBD1. The CDR3 sequence is 15 residues long. In germline, CDR1 is MNHNS, CDR2 SASEGT. The ends lost 6 bases at V and 8 bases at J; junction bases unmatched: 13. The CDR3 DNA reads TGTGCCAGCAGAGACGACAGGGTTTGGGACGACACCATATATTTT. It yields the protein CASRDDRVWDDTIYF.

This clonotype was picked up many times. This sequence joins TRBV24-1 and TRBJ2-5; tentative D call: TRBD2 (5 bases). The CDR3 contains 15 residues. The V and J ends lost 6 bases and 2 bases respectively, with 15 bases between them. The germline gives CDR1 KGHDR, CDR2 SFDVKD. The CDR3 nucleotides are TGTGCCACCAGTAAAGGCGCCGGGAAACAAGAGACCCAGTACTTC. It yields the protein CATSKGAGKQETQYF.

This clonotype was recorded at least ten times. V gene TRBV7-9 combines with J gene TRBJ2-5, with 7 bases matching TRBD2. This CDR3 region has 14 residues. Germline CDR1 reads SEHNR; CDR2 reads FQNEAQ (reference sequence). The ends lost 3 bases at V and 5 bases at J; junction bases unmatched: 6. CDR3 in amino acids: CASSLGRGNETQYF. In nucleotides, the CDR3 is TGTGCCAGCAGCTTGGGGCGGGGGAATGAGACCCAGTACTTC.

The genes are TRBV7-2 and TRBJ2-3; 7 nucleotides align to TRBD2. The CDR3 runs to 13 residues. The germline V gene has CDR1 SGHTA and CDR2 FQGNSA. After removal of 4 bases from V and 5 bases from J, the junction contained 3 bases not matched to a gene. CDR3 in DNA: TGTGCCAGCAGCTGGGAGGGCATAGATACGCAGTATTTT. As protein: CASSWEGIDTQYF.

J is TRBJ2-5 and V is TRBV7-9, with D uncertain. Germline V gene lookup returns CDR1 SEHNR and CDR2 FQNEAQ (reference sequence). CDR3 length: 14 amino acids. Trimming removed 2 bases at V and 0 bases at J, with 7 bases between. The CDR3, as DNA: TGTGCCAGCAGCTTAACAGTGTACCAAGAGACCCAGTACTTC. This encodes CASSLTVYQETQYF.

This clonotype was observed a handful of times. The chain joins TRBV9 to TRBJ2-1, with 7 bases matching TRBD2. V was clipped by 3 bases and J by 1 base; unmatched bases: 7. There are 16 residues in the CDR3. Germline V gene lookup returns CDR1 SGDLS and CDR2 YYNGEE. The CDR3 DNA follows: TGTGCCAGCAGCGAAGCGGGGACTTCTTCCTACAATGAGCAGTTCTTC. Translated: CASSEAGTSSYNEQFF.

The chain joins TRBV5-6 to TRBJ1-1; no definite D call. Germline CDR1 and CDR2: SGHDT and YYEEEE. V lost 0 bases, J lost 0 bases, and 12 bases lay in between. This CDR3 spans 16 amino acids. CDR3 loop: CASSLGIWEMNTEAFF. CDR3 sequence (DNA): TGTGCCAGCAGCTTGGGGATTTGGGAAATGAACACTGAAGCTTTCTTT. The full variable domain, completed using reference TRBV5-6 and TRBJ1-1, is DAGVTQSPTHLIKTRGQQVTLRCSPKSGHDTVSWYQQALGQGPQFIFQYYEEEERQRGNFPDRFSGHQFPNYSSELNVNALLLGDSALYLCASSLGIWEMNTEAFFGQGTRLTVV.

The V and J genes are TRBV13 and TRBJ1-2, with D perhaps matching TRBD1 (5 bases). The V gene lost 5 bases and the J gene lost 4 bases, with 14 bases spanning the gap. Looked up from germline, CDR1 is PRHDT and CDR2 is FYEKMQ (reference sequence). This CDR3 is built from 14 residues. CDR3 loop: CASSTRGEPYGYTF. The CDR3 DNA follows: TGTGCCAGCAGCACGAGAGGGGAACCCTATGGCTACACCTTC.

This clonotype was detected many times. J is TRBJ2-1 and V is TRBV27; 8 nucleotides line up with TRBD2. The CDR3 covers 14 residues. Germline assignment: CDR1 MNHEY and CDR2 SMNVEV (reference sequence). The junction had 3 bases not matched to a gene; V was cut back by 4 bases and J by 4 bases. CDR3 coding DNA: TGTGCCAGCAGTTACGCGGGGGGATACAATGAGCAGTTCTTC. It is translated as CASSYAGGYNEQFF.

This clonotype was found many times. The chain carries TRBV7-8 and TRBJ2-1, with D tentatively TRBD1 or TRBD2 (6 bases each). Germline V gene sequence: CDR1 SGHVS, CDR2 FQNEAQ. CDR3 size: 16 residues. V dropped 2 bases and J dropped 3 bases, with 14 bases sitting between them. This chain's CDR3 is CASSLLRGTNYNEQFF. DNA for the CDR3: TGTGCCAGCAGCTTACTACGGGGGACAAACTACAATGAGCAGTTCTTC.

Ten or more counts support this clonotype. This rearrangement joins TRBV6-5 to TRBJ2-1, with D perhaps given as TRBD1 or TRBD2 (5 bases each). V was shortened by 0 bases and J by 4 bases, with 13 bases between the two germline ends. The germline gives CDR1 MNHEY, CDR2 SVGAGI. There are 16 residues in the CDR3. The CDR3 loop reads CASSYSAGEGYNEQFF. CDR3 coding DNA: TGTGCCAGCAGTTACTCCGCGGGTGAGGGGTACAATGAGCAGTTCTTC.

The V call is TRBV6-6, the J call TRBJ2-2, with D unresolved. V lost 9 bases and J lost 3, with 17 bases in between. The germline V gene has CDR1 MNHNY and CDR2 SVGAGI (reference sequence). The CDR3 runs 15 residues. DNA for the CDR3: TGTGCCAGAAGGAAGGCTAGATTTGACACCGGGGAGCTGTTTTTT. Amino acid sequence: CARRKARFDTGELFF.

A note on this clonotype: The missing conserved phenylalanine or tryptophan at the end of this CDR3 makes a read error likely. The V and J genes are TRBV14 and TRBJ2-7; tentative D call: TRBD1 (6 bases). The ends were cut back, 3 bases at V and 6 bases at J, with 12 bases in the middle. Germline-derived CDR1 and CDR2 are SGHDN and FVKESK. The CDR3 runs 13 residues. CDR3 DNA sequence: TGTGCCAGCAGCCAGATACAGGGCGGCGAGCAGTACTTA. It codes for CASSQIQGGEQYL.

This clonotype was seen at least ten times. The chain links TRBV6-1 to TRBJ1-6; no firm D call. The CDR3 has 14 residues. CDR1 is MNHNS and CDR2 is SASEGT in the germline V gene. V was pared by 0 bases and J by 10 bases, with 10 bases between. CDR3 coding DNA: TGTGCCAGCAGTGAAGCGGCGTATGTATCACCCCTCCACTTT. It specifies CASSEAAYVSPLHF.

The V call is TRBV20-1, the J call TRBJ2-7; 13 nucleotides match TRBD2. V dropped 6 bases and J dropped 7; count of bases not matched to a gene: 6. The germline V gene has CDR1 DFQATT and CDR2 SNEGSKA (reference sequence). CDR3 size: 13 residues. CDR3 DNA sequence: TGCAGTGCGGAGACTAGCGGGAGGATTGAGCAGTACTTC. This codes for CSAETSGRIEQYF.

Details on this clonotype: A much more abundant neighbour one base away suggests this may be a read error. The chain joins TRBV6-1 to TRBJ1-1; D not certain. The V gene's germline CDR1 is MNHNS and CDR2 SASEGT. The germline V and J ends were trimmed by 4 bases and 0 bases, with 12 bases remaining between them. The CDR3 extends over 15 amino acids. CDR3 amino acids: CASSVLKGMNTEAFF. Here the CDR3 DNA reads TGTGCCAGCAGTGTACTTAAGGGCATGAACACTGAAGCTTTCTTT.

The chain links TRBV29-1 to TRBJ2-1; 11 nucleotides align to TRBD1. Germline lookup yields CDR1 SQVTM and CDR2 ANQGSEA. This CDR3 has 17 residues. Unmatched junction bases numbered 6, after V lost 0 bases and J lost 2 bases. CDR3 region: CSVEDWTGGFPYNEQFF. CDR3 DNA sequence: TGCAGCGTTGAAGATTGGACAGGGGGCTTCCCCTACAATGAGCAGTTCTTC.

This clonotype was observed a handful of times. This chain joins TRBV11-2 and TRBJ2-1; TRBD1 agrees at 7 bases. The CDR3 has 14 residues. V lost 11 bases and J lost 5; bases outside the gene matches: 12. Germline V CDR1 and CDR2: SGHAT, FQNNGV. The CDR3 loop reads CALSEGAVNNEQFF. CDR3 nucleotides: TGTGCCCTCTCTGAGGGGGCGGTGAACAATGAGCAGTTCTTC.

Remarks on this clonotype: The CDR3 end shows no conserved phenylalanine or tryptophan, and so a read error is likely. The chain carries TRBV7-8 and TRBJ2-5; 12 nucleotides match TRBD1. V lost 5 bases to trimming and J lost 4 bases; unmatched junction nucleotides: 5. The CDR3 has 15 amino acids. Germline CDR1 is SGHVS and CDR2 is FQNEAQ. CDR3 bases: TGTGCCAGCAGCGGGGACAGGGGGCTTCGAGAGACCCAGTACATC. Its translation is CASSGDRGLRETQYI.

There are many counts of this clonotype. The CDR3 sequence: CASSRWTRGGTEAFF. The CDR3 DNA reads TGTGCCAGCAGCCGCTGGACAAGGGGGGGCACTGAAGCTTTCTTT. J is TRBJ1-1 and V is TRBV7-9, with D perhaps TRBD1 (6 bases). V was shortened by 5 bases and J by 4 bases, with 17 bases between the two germline ends. The CDR3 totals 15 residues. Germline V gene sequence: CDR1 SEHNR, CDR2 FQNEAQ (reference sequence).

In its sample, this clonotype was seen many times. V and J are TRBV7-9 and TRBJ2-1, with TRBD2 matching over 11 bases. Germline trimming cut 3 bases from V and 0 bases from J; bases unmatched to any gene: 7. This CDR3 region has 18 residues. CDR1 and CDR2 (germline): SEHNR, FQNEAQ (reference sequence). CDR3 region: CASSFPGTSGLSYNEQFF. For the CDR3, the DNA is TGTGCCAGCAGCTTCCCCGGGACTAGCGGACTCTCCTACAATGAGCAGTTCTTC.